The T cell receptor (beta chain) under discussion was sequenced for a study of shared clonotypes between healthy human individuals. Study results and caveats: With a handful of donors compared, around 5.4% of naive CD4 clonotypes were shared. Incomplete sequencing of sorted subsets was indicated by rarefaction despite large depth.

Only CD45RO-negative cells positively selected for CCR7 counted as naive CD8 cells, so terminally differentiated effector memory CD45RA+ cells were excluded. As for this clone: The antigen remains unidentified. Other DNA sequences from this sample encode an identical CDR3 as well.

The germline V gene encodes CDR1 LNHDA and CDR2 SQIVND (reference sequence). The CDR3 contains 14 residues. Trimming stripped 0 bases from V and 5 bases from J, with 7 bases between. The genomic DNA of each subset was split evenly across several immunoSEQ plates. As originally analysed: Quality scores were absent from the junction-only immunoSEQ sequences, so filtering differed. Method: immunoSEQ multiplex PCR; TCRdb's copy keeps in-frame clones and lacks some. V and J calls and clone size are those listed in that table; D and trimming were worked out from the DNA. The top ten clones hold approximately 1% of a sample with about 1,800,000 clones, about 95% of them seen once.

Specimen: naive CD8+ T cells sorted from blood. The receptor comes from a man between 18 and 29 years old in good health. The chain joins TRBV19 to TRBJ2-2; D is undetermined. CDR3 in DNA: TGTGCCAGTAGTATAGATCTGGAAACCGGGGAGCTGTTTTTT. Its protein is CASSIDLETGELFF.